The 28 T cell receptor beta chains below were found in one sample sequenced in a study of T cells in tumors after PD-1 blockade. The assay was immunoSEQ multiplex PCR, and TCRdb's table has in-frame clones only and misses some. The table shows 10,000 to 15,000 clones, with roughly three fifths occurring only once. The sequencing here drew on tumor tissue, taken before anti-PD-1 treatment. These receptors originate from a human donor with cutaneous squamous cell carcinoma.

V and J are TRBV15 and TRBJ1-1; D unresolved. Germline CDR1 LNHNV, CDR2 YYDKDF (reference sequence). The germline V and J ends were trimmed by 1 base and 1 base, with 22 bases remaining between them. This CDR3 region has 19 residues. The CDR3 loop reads CATSRGRGEGRTRNTEAFF. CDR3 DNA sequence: TGTGCCACCAGCAGAGGGAGAGGAGAAGGCAGAACTCGGAACACTGAAGCTTTCTTT.

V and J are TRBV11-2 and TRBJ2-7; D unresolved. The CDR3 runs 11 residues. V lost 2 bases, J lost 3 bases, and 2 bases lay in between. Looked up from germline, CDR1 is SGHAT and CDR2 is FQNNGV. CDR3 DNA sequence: TGTGCCAGCAGCTTACTCTACGAGCAGTACTTC. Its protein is CASSLLYEQYF.

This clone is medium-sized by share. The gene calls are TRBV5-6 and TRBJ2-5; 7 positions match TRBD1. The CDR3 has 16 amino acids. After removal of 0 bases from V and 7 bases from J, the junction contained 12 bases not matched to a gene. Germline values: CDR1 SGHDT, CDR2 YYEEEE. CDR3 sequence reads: CASSLAMSEGAGTQYF. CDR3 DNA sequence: TGTGCCAGCAGCTTGGCCATGTCAGAGGGGGCTGGGACCCAGTACTTC.

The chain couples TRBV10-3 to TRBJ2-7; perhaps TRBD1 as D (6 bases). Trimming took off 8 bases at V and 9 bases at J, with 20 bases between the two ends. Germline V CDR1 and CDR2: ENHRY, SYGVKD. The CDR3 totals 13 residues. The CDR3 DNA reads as TGTGCCATCGGGGATCCAGGGGTTCCAGGGCAGTACTTC. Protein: CAIGDPGVPGQYF.

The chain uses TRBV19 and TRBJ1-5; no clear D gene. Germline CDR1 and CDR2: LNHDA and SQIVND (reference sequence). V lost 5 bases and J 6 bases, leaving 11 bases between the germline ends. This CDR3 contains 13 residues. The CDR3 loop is CASSSGRSQPQHF. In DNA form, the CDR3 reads TGTGCCAGTAGTTCCGGGAGGAGTCAGCCCCAGCATTTT.

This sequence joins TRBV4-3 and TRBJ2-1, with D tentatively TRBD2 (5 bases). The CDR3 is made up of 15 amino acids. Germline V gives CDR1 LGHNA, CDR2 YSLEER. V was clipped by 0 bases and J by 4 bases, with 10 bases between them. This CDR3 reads CASSQDGIYYNEQFF. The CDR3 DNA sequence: TGCGCCAGCAGCCAAGACGGGATCTATTACAATGAGCAGTTCTTC.

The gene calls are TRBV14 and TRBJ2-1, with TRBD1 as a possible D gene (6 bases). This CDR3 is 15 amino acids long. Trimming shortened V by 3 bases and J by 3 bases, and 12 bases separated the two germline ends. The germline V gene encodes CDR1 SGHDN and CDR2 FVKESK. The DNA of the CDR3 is TGTGCCAGCAGCCACGGAACAGGGTTCTACAATGAGCAGTTCTTC. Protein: CASSHGTGFYNEQFF.

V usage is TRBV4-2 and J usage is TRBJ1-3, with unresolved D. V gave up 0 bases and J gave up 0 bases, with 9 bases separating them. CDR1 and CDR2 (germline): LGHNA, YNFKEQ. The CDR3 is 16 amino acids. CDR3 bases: TGTGCCAGCAGCCAAGAAACGGCATTCTCTGGAAACACCATATATTTT. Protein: CASSQETAFSGNTIYF.

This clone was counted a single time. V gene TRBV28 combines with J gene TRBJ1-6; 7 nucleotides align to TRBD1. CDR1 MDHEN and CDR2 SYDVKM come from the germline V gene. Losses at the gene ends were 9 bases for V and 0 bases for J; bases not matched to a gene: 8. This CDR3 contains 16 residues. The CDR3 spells CASVGTASSYNSPLHF. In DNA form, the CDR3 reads TGTGCCAGTGTCGGGACAGCGAGCTCCTATAATTCACCCCTCCACTTT.

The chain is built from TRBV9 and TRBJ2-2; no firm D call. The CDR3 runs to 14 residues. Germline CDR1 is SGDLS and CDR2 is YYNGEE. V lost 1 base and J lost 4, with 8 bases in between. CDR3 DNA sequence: TGTGCCAGCAGCGTAAGGCAGTTCACCGGGGAGCTGTTTTTT. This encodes CASSVRQFTGELFF.

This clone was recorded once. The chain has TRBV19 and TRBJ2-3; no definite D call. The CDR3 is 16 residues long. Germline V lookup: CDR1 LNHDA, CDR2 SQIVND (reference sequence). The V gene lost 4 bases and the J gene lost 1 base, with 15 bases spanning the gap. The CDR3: CASSSKIGRRTDTQYF. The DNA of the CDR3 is TGTGCCAGTAGTAGCAAGATTGGACGACGCACAGATACGCAGTATTTT.

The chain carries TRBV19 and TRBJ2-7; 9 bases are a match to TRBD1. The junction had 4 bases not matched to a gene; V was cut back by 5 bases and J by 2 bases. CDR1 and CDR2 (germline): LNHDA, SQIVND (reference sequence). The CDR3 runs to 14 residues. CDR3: CASSPGQGPYEQYF. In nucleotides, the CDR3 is TGTGCCAGTAGTCCGGGACAGGGTCCCTACGAGCAGTACTTC.

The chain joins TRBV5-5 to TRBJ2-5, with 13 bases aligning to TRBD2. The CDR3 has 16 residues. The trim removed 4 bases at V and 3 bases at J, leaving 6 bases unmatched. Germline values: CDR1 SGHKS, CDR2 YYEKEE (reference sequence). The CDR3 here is CASSPGLAGVKETQYF. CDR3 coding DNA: TGTGCCAGCAGCCCCGGACTAGCGGGAGTGAAAGAGACCCAGTACTTC.

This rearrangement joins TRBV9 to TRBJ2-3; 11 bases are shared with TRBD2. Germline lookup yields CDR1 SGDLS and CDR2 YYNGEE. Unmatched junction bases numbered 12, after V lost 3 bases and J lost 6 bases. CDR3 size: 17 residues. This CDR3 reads CASSAGGWASGRDTQYF. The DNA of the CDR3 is TGTGCCAGCAGCGCAGGGGGATGGGCTAGCGGGAGGGATACGCAGTATTTT.

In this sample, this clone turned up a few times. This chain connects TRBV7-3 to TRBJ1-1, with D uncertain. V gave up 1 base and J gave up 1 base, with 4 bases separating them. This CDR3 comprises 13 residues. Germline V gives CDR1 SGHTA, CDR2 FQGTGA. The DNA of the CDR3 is TGTGCCAGCAGCTTAAGTGAGAACACTGAAGCTTTCTTT. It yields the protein CASSLSENTEAFF.

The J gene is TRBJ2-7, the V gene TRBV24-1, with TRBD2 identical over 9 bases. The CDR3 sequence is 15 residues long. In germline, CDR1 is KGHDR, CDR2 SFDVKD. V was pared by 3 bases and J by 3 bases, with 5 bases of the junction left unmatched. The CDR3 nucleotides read TGTGCCACCAGTGATCCACGGACTAGCGACTACGAGCAGTACTTC. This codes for CATSDPRTSDYEQYF.

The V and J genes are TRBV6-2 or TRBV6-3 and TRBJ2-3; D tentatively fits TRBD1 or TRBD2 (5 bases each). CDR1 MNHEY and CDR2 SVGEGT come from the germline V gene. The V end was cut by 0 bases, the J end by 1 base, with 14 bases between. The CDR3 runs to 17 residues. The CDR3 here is CASSYSSDRGRTDTQYF. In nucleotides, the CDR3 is TGTGCCAGCAGTTACTCGAGTGACAGAGGGCGCACAGATACGCAGTATTTT.

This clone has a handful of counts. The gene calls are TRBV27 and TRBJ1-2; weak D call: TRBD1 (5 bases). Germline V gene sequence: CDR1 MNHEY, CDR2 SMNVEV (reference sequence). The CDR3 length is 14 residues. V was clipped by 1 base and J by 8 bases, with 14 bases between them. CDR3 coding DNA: TGTGCCAGCAGTTTATTGGGGGAGAGGAACGGCTACACCTTC. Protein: CASSLLGERNGYTF.

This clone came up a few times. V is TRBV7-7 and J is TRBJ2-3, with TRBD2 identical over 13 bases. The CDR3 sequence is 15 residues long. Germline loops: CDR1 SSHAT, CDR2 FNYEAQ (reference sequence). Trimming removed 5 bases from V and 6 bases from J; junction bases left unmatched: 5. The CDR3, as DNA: TGTGCCAGCAGCGCGACTAGCGGGGGGCTGGATACGCAGTATTTT. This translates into CASSATSGGLDTQYF.

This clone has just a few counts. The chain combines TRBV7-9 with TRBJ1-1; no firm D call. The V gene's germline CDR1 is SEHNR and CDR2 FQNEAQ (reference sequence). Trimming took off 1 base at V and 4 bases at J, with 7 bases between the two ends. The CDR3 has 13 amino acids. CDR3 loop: CASSLVWGTEAFF. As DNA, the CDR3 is TGTGCCAGCAGCTTAGTCTGGGGCACTGAAGCTTTCTTT.

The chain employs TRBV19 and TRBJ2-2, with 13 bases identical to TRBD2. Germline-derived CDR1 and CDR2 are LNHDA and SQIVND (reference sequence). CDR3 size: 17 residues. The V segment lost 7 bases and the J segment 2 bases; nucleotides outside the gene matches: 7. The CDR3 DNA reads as TGTGCCAGTACCCGGACTAGCGGGAGTTCTAACACCGGGGAGCTGTTTTTT. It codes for CASTRTSGSSNTGELFF.

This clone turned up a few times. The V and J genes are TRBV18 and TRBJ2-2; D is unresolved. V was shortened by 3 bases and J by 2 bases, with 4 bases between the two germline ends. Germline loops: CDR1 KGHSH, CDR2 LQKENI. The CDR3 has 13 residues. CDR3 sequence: CASSPQNTGELFF. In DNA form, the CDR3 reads TGTGCCAGCTCACCTCAAAACACCGGGGAGCTGTTTTTT.

CDR3 residues: CASSADHRAAYGYTF. CDR3 bases: TGCGCCAGCAGCGCCGATCACCGGGCTGCCTATGGCTACACCTTC. This chain connects TRBV5-1 to TRBJ1-2; D gene uncertain. V was clipped by 4 bases and J by 4 bases, with 17 bases between them. Germline V gene data show CDR1 as SGHRS and CDR2 as YFSETQ. CDR3 length equals 15 residues.

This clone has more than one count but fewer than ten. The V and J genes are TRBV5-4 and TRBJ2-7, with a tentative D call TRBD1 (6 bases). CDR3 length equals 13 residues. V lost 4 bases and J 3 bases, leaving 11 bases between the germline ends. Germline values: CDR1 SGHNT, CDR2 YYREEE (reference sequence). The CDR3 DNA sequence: TGTGCCAGCAGCCACGGACAGCTCTACGAGCAGTACTTC. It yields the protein CASSHGQLYEQYF.

This chain's CDR3 is CASTTTALNYGYTF. The DNA of the CDR3 is TGTGCCAGCACTACGACAGCGCTTAACTATGGCTACACCTTC. The V and J genes are TRBV5-5 and TRBJ1-2; maybe TRBD1 (5 bases). Trimming cost V 6 bases and J 1 base, with 13 bases left between them. Germline loops: CDR1 SGHKS, CDR2 YYEKEE (reference sequence). The CDR3 spans 14 residues.

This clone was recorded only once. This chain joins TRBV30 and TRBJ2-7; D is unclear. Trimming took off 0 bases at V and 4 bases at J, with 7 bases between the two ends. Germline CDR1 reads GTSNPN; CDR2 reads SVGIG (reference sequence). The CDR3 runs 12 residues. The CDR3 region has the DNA TGTGCCTGGAGTGTATTCGGATACGAGCAGTACTTC. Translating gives CAWSVFGYEQYF.

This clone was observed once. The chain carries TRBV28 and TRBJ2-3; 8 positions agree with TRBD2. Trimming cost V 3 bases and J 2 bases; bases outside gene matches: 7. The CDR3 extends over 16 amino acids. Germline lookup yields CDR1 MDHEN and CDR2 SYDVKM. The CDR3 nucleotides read TGTGCCAGCAGTTTGGCGGGAGGATATTACACAGATACGCAGTATTTT. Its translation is CASSLAGGYYTDTQYF.

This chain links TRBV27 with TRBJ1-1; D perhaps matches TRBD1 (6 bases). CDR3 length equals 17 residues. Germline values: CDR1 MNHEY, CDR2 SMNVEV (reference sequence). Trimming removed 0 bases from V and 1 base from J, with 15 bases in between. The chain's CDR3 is CASSLSLRGTPNTEAFF. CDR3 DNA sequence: TGTGCCAGCAGTTTATCGCTCAGGGGCACGCCGAACACTGAAGCTTTCTTT.